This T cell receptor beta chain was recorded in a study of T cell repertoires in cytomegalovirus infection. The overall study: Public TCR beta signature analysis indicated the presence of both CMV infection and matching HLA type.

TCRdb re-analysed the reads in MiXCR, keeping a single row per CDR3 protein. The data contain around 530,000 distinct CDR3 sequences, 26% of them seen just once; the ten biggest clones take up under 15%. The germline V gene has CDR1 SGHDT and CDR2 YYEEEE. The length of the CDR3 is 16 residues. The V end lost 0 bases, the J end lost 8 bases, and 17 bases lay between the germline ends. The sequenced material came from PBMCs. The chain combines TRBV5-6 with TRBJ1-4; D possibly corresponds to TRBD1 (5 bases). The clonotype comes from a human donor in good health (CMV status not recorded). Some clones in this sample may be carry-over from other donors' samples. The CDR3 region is CASSLGRQPVDEKLFF. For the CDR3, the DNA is TGTGCCAGCAGCTTGGGTCGACAGCCCGTTGACGAAAAACTGTTTTTT.